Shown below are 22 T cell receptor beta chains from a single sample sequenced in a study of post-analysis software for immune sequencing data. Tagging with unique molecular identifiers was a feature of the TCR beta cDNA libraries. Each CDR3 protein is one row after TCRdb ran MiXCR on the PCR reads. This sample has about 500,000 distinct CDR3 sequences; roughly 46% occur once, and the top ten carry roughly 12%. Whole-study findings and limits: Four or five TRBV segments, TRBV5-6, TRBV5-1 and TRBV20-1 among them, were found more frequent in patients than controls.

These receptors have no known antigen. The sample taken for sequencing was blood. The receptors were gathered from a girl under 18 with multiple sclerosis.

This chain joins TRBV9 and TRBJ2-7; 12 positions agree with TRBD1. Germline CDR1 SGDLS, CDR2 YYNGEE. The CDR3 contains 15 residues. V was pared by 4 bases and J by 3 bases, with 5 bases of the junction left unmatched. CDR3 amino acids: CASSPRDRGHYEQYF. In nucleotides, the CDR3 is TGTGCCAGCAGCCCCCGGGACAGGGGGCACTACGAGCAGTACTTC.

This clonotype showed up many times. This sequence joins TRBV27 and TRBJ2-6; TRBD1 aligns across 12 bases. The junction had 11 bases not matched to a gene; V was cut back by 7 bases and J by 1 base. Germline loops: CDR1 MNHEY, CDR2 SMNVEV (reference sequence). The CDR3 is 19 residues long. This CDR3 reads CASTQLLGQGASGANVLTF. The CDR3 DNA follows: TGTGCCAGCACCCAGCTCCTGGGACAGGGGGCATCTGGGGCCAACGTCCTGACTTTC.

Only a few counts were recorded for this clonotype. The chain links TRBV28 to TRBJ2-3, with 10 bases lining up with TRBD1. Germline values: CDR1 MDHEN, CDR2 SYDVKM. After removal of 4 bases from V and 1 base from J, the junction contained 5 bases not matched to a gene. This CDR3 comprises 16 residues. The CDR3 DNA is TGTGCCAGCAGTTCCCCCGGGACAGGGGGCACAGATACGCAGTATTTT. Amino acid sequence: CASSSPGTGGTDTQYF.

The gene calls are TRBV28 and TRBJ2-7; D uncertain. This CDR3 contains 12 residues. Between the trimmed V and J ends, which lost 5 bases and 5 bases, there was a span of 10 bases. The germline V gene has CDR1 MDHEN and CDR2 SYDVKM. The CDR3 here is CASSAPSDEQYF. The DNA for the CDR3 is TGTGCCAGCAGTGCTCCTTCGGACGAGCAGTACTTC.

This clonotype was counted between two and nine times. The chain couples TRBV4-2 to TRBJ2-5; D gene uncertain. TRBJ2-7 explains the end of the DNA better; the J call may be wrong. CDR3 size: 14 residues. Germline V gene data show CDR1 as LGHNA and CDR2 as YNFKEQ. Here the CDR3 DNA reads TGTGCCAGCAGCCAAGGCGATGCCCTCGGCGAGCAGTACTTC. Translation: CASSQGDALGEQYF.

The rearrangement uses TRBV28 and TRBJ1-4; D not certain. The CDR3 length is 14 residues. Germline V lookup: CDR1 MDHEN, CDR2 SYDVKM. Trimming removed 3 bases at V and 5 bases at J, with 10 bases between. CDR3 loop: CASSLGQANEKLFF. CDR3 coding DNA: TGTGCCAGCAGTTTGGGCCAGGCAAATGAAAAACTGTTTTTT.

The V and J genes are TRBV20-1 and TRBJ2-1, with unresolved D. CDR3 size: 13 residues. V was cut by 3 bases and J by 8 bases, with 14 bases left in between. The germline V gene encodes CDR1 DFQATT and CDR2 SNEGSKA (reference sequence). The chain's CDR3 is CSASSSIRDEQFF. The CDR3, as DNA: TGCAGTGCTAGTTCCTCGATAAGGGATGAGCAGTTCTTC.

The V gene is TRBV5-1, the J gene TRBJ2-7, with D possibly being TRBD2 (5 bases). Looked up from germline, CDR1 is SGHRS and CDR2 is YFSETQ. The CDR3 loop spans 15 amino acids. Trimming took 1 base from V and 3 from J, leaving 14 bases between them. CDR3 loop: CASSLSQEGNYEQYF. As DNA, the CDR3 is TGCGCCAGCAGCTTGTCACAAGAGGGAAACTACGAGCAGTACTTC.

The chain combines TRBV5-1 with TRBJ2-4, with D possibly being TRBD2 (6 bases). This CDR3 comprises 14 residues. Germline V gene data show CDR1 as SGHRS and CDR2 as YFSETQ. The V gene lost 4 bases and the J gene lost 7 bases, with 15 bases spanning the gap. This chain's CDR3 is CASSMEGTRNIQYF. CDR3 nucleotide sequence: TGCGCCAGCAGCATGGAGGGGACGAGGAACATTCAGTACTTC.

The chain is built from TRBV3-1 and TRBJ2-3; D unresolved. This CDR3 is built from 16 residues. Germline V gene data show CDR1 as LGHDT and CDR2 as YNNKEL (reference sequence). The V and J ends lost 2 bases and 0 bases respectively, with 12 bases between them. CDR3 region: CASSQLTAHSTDTQYF. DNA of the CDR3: TGTGCCAGCAGCCAATTGACCGCTCATAGCACAGATACGCAGTATTTT.

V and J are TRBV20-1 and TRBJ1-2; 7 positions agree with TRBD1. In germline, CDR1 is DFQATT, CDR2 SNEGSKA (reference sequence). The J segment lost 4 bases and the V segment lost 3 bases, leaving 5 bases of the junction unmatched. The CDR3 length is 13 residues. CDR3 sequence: CSASTGTVYGYTF. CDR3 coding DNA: TGCAGTGCTAGTACCGGGACAGTCTATGGCTACACCTTC.

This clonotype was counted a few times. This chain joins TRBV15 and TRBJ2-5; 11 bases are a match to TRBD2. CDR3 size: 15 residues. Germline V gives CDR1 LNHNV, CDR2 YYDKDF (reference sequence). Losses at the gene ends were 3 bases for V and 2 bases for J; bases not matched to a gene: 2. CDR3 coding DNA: TGTGCCACCAGCAGCCGACTAGCGGGACAAGAGACCCAGTACTTC. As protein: CATSSRLAGQETQYF.

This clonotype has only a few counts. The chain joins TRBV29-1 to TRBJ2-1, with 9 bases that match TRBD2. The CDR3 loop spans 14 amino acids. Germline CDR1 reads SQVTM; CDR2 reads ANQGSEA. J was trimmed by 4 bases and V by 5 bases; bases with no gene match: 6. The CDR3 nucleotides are TGCAGCGTTTGGACTAGCGAGGGGTACAATGAGCAGTTCTTC. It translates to CSVWTSEGYNEQFF.

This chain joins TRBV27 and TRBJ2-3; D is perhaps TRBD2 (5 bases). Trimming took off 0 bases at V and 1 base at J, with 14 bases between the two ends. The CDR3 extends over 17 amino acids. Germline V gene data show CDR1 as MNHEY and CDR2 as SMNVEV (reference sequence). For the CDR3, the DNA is TGTGCCAGCAGTTTATCGAACCGAATGGGAGGCACAGATACGCAGTATTTT. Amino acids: CASSLSNRMGGTDTQYF.

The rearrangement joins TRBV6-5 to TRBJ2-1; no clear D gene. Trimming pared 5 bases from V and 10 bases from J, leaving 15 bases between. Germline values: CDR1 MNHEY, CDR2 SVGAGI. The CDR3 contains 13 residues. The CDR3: CASSGRTPPEQFF. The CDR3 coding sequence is TGTGCCAGCAGTGGACGGACCCCACCAGAGCAGTTCTTC.

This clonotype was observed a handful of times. Here the CDR3 DNA reads TGTGCCAGCAGTCCTCAGGTGAACACTGAAGCTTTCTTT. It is translated as CASSPQVNTEAFF. This sequence joins TRBV12-3 or TRBV12-4 and TRBJ1-1; the D is unclear. V lost 5 bases and J lost 0, with 7 bases in between. The CDR3 has 13 amino acids.

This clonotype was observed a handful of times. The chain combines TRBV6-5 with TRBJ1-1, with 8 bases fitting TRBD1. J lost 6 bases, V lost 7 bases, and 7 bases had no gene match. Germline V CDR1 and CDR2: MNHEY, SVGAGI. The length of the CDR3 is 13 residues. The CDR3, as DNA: TGTGCCAGCAAGAAAGGACAGGGCTCTGAAGCTTTCTTT. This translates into CASKKGQGSEAFF.

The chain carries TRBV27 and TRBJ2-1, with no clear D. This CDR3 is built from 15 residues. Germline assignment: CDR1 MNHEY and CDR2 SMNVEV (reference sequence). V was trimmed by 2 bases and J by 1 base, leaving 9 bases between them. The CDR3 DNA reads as TGTGCCAGCAGTTTAGCCCAGGCTTCCTACAATGAGCAGTTCTTC. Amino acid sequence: CASSLAQASYNEQFF.

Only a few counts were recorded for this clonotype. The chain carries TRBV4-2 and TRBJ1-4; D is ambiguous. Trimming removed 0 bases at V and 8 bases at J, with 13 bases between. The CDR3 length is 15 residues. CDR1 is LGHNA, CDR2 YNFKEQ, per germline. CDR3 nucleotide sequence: TGTGCCAGCAGCCAAGAGTGGATTAAGGGCGAAAAACTGTTTTTT. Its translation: CASSQEWIKGEKLFF.

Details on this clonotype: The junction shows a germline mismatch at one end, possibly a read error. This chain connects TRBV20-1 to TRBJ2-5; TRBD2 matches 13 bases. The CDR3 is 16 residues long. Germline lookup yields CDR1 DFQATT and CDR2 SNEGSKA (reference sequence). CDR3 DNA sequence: TGCAGTACTAGATCTAGGACTAGCGGGAGATGGGAGACCCAGTACTTC. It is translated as CSTRSRTSGRWETQYF.

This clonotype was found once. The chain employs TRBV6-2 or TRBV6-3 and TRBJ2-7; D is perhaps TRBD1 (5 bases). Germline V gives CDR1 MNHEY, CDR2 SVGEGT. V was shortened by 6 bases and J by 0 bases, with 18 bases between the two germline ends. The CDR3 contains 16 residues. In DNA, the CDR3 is TGTGCCAGCAGCCAAGCCGAGGACACATACTCCTACGAGCAGTACTTC. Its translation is CASSQAEDTYSYEQYF.

CDR3 loop: CASSQWTGGEQYF. The CDR3 nucleotides read TGTGCCAGCAGCCAATGGACGGGGGGCGAGCAGTACTTC. J is TRBJ2-4 and V is TRBV4-2; 7 nucleotides align to TRBD2. The J call is in doubt because the DNA end fits TRBJ2-7 better. Germline V gene data show CDR1 as LGHNA and CDR2 as YNFKEQ. CDR3 size: 13 residues.